This T cell receptor beta chain is drawn from a study of response to subunit inactivated influenza vaccine. TCRdb reprocessed the RT-PCR reads with MiXCR, giving one entry per CDR3 protein. The data contain 280,000 or so distinct CDR3 sequences, around a fifth of them singletons. The clonotype originates from a man between 50 and 70 years old who received an inactivated influenza vaccine. The sequencing used PBMCs from blood, collected around 22 months after vaccination.

CDR3 in amino acids: CASSRPTSRNSYEQYF. In DNA form, the CDR3 reads TGTGCCAGCAGCCGACCCACTAGCCGCAACTCCTACGAGCAGTACTTC. V gene TRBV6-2 or TRBV6-3 combines with J gene TRBJ2-7, with D maybe TRBD2 (6 bases). Germline loops: CDR1 MNHEY, CDR2 SVGEGT. The CDR3 totals 16 residues. Between the trimmed V and J ends, which lost 6 bases and 0 bases, there was a span of 18 bases.